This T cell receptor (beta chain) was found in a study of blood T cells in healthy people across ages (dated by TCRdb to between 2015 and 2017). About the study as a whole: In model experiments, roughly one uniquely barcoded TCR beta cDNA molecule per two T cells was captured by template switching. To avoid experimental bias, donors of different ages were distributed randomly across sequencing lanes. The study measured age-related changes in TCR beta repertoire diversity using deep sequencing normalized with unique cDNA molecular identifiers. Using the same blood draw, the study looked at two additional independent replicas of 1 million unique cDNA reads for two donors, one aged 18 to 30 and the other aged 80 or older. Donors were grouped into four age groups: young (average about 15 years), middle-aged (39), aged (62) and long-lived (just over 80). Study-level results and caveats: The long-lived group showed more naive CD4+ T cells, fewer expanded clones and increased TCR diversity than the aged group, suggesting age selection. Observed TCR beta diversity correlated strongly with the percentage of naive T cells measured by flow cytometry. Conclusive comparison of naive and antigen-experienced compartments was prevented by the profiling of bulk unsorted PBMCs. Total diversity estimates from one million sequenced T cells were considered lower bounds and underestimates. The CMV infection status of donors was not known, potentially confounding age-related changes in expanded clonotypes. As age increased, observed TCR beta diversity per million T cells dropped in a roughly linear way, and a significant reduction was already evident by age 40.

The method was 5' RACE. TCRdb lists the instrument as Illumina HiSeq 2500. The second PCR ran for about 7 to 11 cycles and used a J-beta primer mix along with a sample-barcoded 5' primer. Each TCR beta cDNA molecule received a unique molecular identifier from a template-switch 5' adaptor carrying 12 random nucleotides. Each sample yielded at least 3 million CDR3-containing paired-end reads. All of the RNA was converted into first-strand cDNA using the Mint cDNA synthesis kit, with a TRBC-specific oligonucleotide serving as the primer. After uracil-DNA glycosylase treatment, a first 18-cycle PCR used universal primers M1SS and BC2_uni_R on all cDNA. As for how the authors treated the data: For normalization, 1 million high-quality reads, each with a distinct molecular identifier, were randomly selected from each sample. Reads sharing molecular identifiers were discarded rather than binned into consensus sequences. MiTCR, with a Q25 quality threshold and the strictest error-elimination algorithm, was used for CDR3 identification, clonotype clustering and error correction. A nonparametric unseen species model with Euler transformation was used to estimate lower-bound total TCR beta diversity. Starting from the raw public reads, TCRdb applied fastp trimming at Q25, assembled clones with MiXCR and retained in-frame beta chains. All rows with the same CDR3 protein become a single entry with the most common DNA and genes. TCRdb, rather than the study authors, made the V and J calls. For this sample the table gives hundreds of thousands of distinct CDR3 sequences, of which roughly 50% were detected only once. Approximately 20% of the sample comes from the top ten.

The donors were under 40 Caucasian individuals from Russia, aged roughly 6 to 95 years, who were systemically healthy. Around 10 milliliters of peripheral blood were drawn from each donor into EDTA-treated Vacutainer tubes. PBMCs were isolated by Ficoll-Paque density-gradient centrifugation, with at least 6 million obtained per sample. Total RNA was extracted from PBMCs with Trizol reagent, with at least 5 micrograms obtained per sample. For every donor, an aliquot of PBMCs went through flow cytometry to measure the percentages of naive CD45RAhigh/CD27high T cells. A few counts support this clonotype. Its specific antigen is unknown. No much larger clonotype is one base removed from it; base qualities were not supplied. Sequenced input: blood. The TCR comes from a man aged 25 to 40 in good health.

The bases are TGTGCCAGCTCACCAGCCGACCCTAGGGGCTACACCTTC. This yields the protein CASSPADPRGYTF. The chain was built from TRBV18 and TRBJ1-2; the D gene cannot be named for sure. Via the germline V gene, CDR1 is KGHSH and CDR2 LQKENI. The CDR3 measures 13 amino acids from cysteine to phenylalanine. The read is trimmed to its CDR3 DNA, 39 bases read in frame from base 1. V is cut by 2 bases and J by 8 bases, and the space between the germline ends is 12 bases.